This T cell receptor (beta chain) stems from a study of shared clonotypes between healthy human individuals (dated by TCRdb to about 2020). Regarding the research as a whole: Three men and two women, aged 18 to 49 years, made up the cohort. For each donor, CD4 naive and CD4 memory were each run on three plates, CD8 naive on two plates, and CD8 memory on one plate. Each donor's leukapheresis produced roughly between about 0.8 and 8.9 billion PBMCs. Libraries were prepared and TCR repertoires were sequenced by different laboratories using diverse techniques, in order to increase sequencing depth and limit assay-specific biases. To estimate repertoire size and how much clonotypes are shared between individuals, the study performed deep sequencing of blood TCR repertoires from roughly five healthy adults. Overall study results and their limits: Compared with non-shared clonotypes, the clonotypes found in all four sorted-subset donors had higher generation probabilities. Because the study included only a small number of donors, the genetic and exposure-history diversity represented was limited. Even with the large sequencing depth, rarefaction of the sorted-subset datasets indicated that sequencing was incomplete. Larger estimated clonotype richness was generally found for naive subsets than for memory subsets. Pairwise subsampling indicated that sequencing depth was expected to affect the degree of clonotype sharing among donors. Only blood was sampled, and tissue TCR repertoires likely differ from those in blood. Sharing across several donors was observed for around 5% of naive CD4, over 3% of naive CD8, 2% to 2.5% of memory CD4, and 0.4% of memory CD8 clonotypes.

The CDR3, from cysteine to phenylalanine, totals 15 residues. Just the 45-base CDR3 DNA is kept, in frame starting at base 1. The germline V gene (reference sequence) supplies CDR1 MNHNY and CDR2 SVGAGI. Ends trimmed: V by 6 bases, J by 4 bases; bases unmatched to a gene: 7. Healthy HIV-negative adults with no recently reported acute infections or vaccinations were included as donors. All donors were Caucasian adults living in Nashville, Tennessee, USA. CD4+ T cells were enriched by magnetic negative selection; naive cells were then positively selected on CD45RA, and the negative fraction formed the memory subset. Blood was collected by leukapheresis, and PBMCs were isolated by Ficoll-Histopaque density gradient centrifugation and then cryopreserved in liquid nitrogen vapor phase. Analytical flow cytometry was used to check the purity and quantity of every magnetically sorted T cell population. Each sorted fraction had its genomic DNA isolated and then quantified by UV absorbance on a Nanodrop 2000c.

Details on this clone: The specificity of this receptor is unknown. Per-base quality was not reported, and no clone a single base away is much larger than it.

Using the deep immunoSEQ assay, TCR CDR3 regions were amplified from genomic DNA by multiplex PCR. Extracted genomic DNA from each cell subset was spread evenly across all wells of several immunoSEQ 96-well plates, with each plate serving as a replicate. Each replicate PCR for sorted subsets received about 200 ng genomic DNA, equal to tens of thousands of T cell genomes. Purified libraries were measured with a Qubit 3.0 fluorometer, size-checked on a Bioanalyzer 2100, and measured again with the KAPA Library Quantification kit. A separate single-read 150-cycle Illumina NextSeq 550 flow cell was used to sequence each immunoSEQ 96-well plate. The paper's data handling went like this. Because the immunoSEQ output included only junctional sequences and no quality scores, the filtering could not be the same as the filtering used for full-length reads. Sequences were annotated with PyIR, a Python wrapper for IgBLAST v1.9, using IMGT germline references to assign V/J genes and CDR3. Reads were removed for weak V/J assignments (E-value above 1e-6), missing CDR3, stop codons, out-of-frame junctions, or ambiguous translated residues. V3J clonotypes were defined as sequences sharing the same inferred V gene, J gene, and CDR3 amino acid sequence. The percentage overlap between two repertoires was calculated by dividing the number of shared unique clonotypes by the size of the smaller repertoire. Richness of each repertoire was evaluated using RTK rarefaction, the Chao1 estimator, and Recon v2.1 estimates of unobserved clonotypes. OLGA was used to compute generation probabilities for all TCRbeta clonotypes that the gDNA method yielded from four donors. This is the immuneACCESS table as TCRdb keeps it, with only in-frame sequences that have V and J called. A part of the clones is gone; compared with another copy, unresolved V genes explain less than half, and the rest is unexplained. V and J calls and clone size come straight from that table; D and trimming were deduced from the DNA. Within this sample are hundreds of thousands of clones, with about 74% of them counted one time only. The top ten clonotypes cover 1.5% to 2% of the sample.

The sequenced sample was memory CD4+ T cells sorted from blood. Taken with the paper, the label for cell subset or site translates to: CD45RA-negative fraction. This chain joins TRBV6-6 to TRBJ2-7; 12 bases in the middle match TRBD2. This sequence originates from a woman aged 30 to 39 in good health. The nucleotides are TGTGCCAGCAGACTCGCCGGGACTAGCGGGTACGAGCAGTACTTC. Translated, it gives CASRLAGTSGYEQYF.